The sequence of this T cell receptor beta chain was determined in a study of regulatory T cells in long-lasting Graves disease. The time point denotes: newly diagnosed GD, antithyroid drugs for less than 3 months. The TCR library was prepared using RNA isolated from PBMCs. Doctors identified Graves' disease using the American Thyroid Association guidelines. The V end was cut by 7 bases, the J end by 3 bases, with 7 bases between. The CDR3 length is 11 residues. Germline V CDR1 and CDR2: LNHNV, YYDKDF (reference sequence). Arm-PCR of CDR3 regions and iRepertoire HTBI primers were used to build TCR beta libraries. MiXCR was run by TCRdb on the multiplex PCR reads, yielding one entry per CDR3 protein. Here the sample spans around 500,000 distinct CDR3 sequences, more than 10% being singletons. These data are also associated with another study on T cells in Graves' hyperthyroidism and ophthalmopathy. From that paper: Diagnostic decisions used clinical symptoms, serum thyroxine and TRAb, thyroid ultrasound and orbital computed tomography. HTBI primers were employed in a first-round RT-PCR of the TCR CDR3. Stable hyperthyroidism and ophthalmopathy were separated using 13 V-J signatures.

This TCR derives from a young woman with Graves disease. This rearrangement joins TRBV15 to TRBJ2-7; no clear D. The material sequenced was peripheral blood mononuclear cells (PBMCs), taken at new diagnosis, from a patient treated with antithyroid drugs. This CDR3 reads CATKGNYEQYF. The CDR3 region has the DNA TGTGCCACCAAGGGTAACTACGAGCAGTACTTC.